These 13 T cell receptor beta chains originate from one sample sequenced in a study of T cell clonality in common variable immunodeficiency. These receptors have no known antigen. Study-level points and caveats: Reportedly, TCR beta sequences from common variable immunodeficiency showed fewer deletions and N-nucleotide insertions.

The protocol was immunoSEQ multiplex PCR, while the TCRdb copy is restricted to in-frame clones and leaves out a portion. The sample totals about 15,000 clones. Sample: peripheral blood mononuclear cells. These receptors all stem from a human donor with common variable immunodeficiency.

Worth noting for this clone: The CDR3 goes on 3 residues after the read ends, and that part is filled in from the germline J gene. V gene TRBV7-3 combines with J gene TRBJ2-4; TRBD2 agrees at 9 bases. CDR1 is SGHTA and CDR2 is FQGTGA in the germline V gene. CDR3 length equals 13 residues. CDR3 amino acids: CASSDTAGGSQYF. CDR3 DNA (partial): TGTGCCAGCAGCGACACAGCGGGAGGTTCT.

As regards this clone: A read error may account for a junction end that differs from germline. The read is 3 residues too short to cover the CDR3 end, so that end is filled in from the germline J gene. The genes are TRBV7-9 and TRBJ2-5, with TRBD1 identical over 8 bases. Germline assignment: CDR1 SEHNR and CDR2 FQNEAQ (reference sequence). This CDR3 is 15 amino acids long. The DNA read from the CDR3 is TGTGCCAGCAGCCAAAGGACAGGGCCCCAAGGGACC. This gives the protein CASSQRTGPQGT. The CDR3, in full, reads CASSQRTGPQGTQYF.

CDR3 sequence: CASSLLTSGYNEQFF. CDR3 DNA (partial): TGTGCCAGCAGCTTATTGACTAGCGGTTACAATGAG. The J gene is TRBJ2-1, the V gene TRBV7-6; 9 bases fit TRBD2. The read ends 3 residues shy of where the CDR3 ends; the end is completed using the germline J gene. Trimming at V came to 2 bases and at J to 4 bases, leaving 3 bases not matched to a gene. CDR3 length: 15 residues. The germline V gene encodes CDR1 SGHVS and CDR2 FNYEAQ.

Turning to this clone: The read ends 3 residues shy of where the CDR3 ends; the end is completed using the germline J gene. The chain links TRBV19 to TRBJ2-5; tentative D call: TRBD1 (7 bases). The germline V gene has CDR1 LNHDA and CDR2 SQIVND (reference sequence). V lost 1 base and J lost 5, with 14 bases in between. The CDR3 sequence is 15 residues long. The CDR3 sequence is CASSIVGQGGETQYF. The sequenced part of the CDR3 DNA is TGTGCCAGTAGTATAGTAGGGCAGGGGGGCGAGACC.

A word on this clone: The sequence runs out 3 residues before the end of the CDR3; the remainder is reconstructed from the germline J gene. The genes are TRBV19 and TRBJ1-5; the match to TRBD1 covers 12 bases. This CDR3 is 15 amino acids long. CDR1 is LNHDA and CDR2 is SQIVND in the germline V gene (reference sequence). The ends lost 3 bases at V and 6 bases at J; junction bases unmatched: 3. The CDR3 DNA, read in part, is TGTGCCAGTAGTATGGAGGGACAGGGGGCTCAGCCC. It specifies CASSMEGQGAQP. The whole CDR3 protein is CASSMEGQGAQPQHF.

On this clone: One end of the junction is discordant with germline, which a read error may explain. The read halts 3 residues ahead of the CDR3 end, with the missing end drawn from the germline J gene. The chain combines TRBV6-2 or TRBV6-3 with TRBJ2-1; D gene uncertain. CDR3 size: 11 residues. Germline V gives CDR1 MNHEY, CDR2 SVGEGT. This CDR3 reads CASSPYHEQFF. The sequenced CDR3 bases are TGTGCCAGCAGCCCCTACCATGAG.

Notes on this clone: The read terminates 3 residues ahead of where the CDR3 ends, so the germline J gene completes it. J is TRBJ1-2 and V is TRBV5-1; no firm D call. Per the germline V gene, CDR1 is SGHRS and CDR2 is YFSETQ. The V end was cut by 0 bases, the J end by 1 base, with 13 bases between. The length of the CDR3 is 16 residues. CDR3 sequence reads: CASSLVSGTGNYGYTF. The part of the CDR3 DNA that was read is TGCGCCAGCAGCTTGGTGTCAGGAACCGGTAACTATGGC.

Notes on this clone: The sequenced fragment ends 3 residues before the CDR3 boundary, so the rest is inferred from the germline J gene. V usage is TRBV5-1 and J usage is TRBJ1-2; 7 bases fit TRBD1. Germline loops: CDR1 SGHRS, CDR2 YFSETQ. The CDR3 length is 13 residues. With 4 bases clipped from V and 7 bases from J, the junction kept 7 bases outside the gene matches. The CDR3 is CASSEVGGVGYTF. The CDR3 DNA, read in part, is TGCGCCAGCAGCGAGGTAGGGGGCGTTGGC. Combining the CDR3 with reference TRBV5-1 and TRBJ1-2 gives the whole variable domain KAGVTQTPRYLIKTRGQQVTLSCSPISGHRSVSWYQQTPGQGLQFLFEYFSETQRNKGNFPGRFSGRQFSNSRSEMNVSTLELGDSALYLCASSEVGGVGYTFGSGTRLTVV.

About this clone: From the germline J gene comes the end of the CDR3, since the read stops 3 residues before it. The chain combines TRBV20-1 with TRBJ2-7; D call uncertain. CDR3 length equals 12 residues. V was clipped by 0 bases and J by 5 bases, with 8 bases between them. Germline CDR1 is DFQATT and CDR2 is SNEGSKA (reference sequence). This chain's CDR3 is CSARDGPNEQYF. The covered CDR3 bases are TGCAGTGCTAGAGATGGCCCGAACGAG.

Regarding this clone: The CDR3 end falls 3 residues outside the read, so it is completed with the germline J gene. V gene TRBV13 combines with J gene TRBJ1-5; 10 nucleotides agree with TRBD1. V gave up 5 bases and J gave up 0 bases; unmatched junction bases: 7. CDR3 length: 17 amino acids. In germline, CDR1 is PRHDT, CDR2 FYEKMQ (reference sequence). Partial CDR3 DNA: TGTGCCAGCAGCGACTCGACAGGGGGCTATAGCAATCAGCCC. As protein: CASSDSTGGYSNQP. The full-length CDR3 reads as CASSDSTGGYSNQPQHF. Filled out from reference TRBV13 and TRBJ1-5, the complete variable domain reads AAGVIQSPRHLIKEKRETATLKCYPIPRHDTVYWYQQGPGQDPQFLISFYEKMQSDKGSIPDRFSAQQFSDYHSELNMSSLELGDSALYFCASSDSTGGYSNQPQHFGDGTRLSIL.

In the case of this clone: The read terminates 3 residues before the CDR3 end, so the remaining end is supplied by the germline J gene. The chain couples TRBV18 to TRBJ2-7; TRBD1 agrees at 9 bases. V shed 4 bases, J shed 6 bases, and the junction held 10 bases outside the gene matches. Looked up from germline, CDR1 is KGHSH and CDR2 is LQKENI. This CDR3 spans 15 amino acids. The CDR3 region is CASSLSGTGNGEQYF. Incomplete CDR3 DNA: TGTGCCAGCTCACTTTCCGGGACAGGGAACGGCGAG. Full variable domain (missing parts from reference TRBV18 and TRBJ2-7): NAGVMQNPRHLVRRRGQEARLRCSPMKGHSHVYWYRQLPEEGLKFMVYLQKENIIDESGMPKERFSAEFPKEGPSILRIQQVVRGDSAAYFCASSLSGTGNGEQYFGPGTRLTVT.

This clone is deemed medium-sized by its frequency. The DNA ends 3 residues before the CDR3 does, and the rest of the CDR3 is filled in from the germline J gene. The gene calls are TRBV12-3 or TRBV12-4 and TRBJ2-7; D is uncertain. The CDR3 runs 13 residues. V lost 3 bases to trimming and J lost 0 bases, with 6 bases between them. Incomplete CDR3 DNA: TGTGCCAGCAGTTTTTCCCGCTCCTACGAG. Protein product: CASSFSRSYE. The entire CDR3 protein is CASSFSRSYEQYF.

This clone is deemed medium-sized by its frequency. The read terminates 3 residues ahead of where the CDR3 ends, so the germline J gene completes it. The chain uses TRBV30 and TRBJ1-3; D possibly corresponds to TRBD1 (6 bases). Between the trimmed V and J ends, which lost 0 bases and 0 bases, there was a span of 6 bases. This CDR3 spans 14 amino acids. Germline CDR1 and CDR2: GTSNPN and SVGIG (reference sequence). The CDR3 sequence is CAWSVGGSGNTIYF. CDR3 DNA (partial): TGTGCCTGGAGTGTAGGGGGCTCTGGAAACACC.